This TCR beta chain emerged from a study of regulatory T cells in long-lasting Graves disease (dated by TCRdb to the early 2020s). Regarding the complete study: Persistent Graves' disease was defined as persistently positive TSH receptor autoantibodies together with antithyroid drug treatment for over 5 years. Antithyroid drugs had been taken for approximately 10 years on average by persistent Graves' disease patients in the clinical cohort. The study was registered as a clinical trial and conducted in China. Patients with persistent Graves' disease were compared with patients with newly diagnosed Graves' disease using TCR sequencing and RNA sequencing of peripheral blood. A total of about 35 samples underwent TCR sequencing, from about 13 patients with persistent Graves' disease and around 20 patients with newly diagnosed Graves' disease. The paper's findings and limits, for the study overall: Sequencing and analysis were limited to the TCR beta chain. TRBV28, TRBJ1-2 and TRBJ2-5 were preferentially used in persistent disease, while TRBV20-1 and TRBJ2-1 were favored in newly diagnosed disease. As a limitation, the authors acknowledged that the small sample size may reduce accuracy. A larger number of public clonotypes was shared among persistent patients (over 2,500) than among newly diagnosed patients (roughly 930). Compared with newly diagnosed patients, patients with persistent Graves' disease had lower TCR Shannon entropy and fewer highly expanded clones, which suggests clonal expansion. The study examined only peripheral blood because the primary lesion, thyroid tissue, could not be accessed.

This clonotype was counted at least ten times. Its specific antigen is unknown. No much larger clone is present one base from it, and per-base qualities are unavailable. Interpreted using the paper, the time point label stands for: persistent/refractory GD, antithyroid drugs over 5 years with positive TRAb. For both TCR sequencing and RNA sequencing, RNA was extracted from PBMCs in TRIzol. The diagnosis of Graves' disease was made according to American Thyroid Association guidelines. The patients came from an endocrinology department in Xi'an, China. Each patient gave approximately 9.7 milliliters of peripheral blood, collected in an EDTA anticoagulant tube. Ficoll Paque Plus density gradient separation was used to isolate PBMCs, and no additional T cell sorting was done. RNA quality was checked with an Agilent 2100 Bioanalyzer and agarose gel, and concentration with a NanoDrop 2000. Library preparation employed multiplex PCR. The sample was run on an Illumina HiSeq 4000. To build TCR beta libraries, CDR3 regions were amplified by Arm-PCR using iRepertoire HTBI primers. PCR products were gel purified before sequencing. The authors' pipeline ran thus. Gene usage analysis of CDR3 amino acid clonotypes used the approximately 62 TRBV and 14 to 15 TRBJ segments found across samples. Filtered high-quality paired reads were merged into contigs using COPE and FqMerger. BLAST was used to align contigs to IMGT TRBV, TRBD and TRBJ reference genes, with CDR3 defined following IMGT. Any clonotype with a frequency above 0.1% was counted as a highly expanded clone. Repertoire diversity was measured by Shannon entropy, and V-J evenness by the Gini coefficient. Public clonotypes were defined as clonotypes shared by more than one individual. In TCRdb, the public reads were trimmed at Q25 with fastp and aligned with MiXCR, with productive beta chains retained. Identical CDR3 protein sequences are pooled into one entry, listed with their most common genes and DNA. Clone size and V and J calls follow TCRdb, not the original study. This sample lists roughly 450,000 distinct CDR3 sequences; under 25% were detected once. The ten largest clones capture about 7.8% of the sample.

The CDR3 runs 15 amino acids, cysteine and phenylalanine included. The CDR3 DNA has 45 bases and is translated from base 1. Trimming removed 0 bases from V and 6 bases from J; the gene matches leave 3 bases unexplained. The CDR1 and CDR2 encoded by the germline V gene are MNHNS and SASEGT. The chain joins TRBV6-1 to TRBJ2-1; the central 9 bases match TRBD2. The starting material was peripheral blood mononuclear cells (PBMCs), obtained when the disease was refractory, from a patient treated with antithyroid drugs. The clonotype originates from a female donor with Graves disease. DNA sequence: TGTGCCAGCAGTGAAGCGGCGGGAGGGGGCAATGAGCAGTTCTTC. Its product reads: CASSEAAGGGNEQFF.